This T cell receptor (beta chain) was obtained from a study of blood T cells in healthy people across ages. Per the germline V gene, CDR1 is SGHTA and CDR2 is FQGNSA. The CDR3 is made up of 17 amino acids. The V and J ends lost 1 base and 0 bases respectively, with 13 bases between them. Study outcomes and limitations: Strong correlation linked observed beta diversity and percent naive T cells. Relative to aged donors, long-lived donors carried more naive CD4+ cells and displayed higher diversity.

A note on this clonotype: Its antigen is not known.

Sample-barcoded 5' priming and a J-beta primer mix drove a second PCR of roughly 6 to 12 cycles. Each CDR3 protein gets one entry after TCRdb re-called the 5' RACE reads with MiXCR. Of 910,000 or so distinct CDR3 sequences listed, roughly 51% were seen once; the top ten hold around 21%. V usage is TRBV7-2 and J usage is TRBJ1-5; no clear D. Material: blood. This clonotype was obtained from a woman between 55 and 75 years old in good health. In nucleotides, the CDR3 is TGTGCCAGCAGCTTAGTAGGCAGCCAGCATAGCAATCAGCCCCAGCATTTT. Translation gives CASSLVGSQHSNQPQHF.